This passage covers 23 T cell receptor beta chains from one sample sequenced in a study of CD8 T cells in ankylosing spondylitis. Their target antigens are unknown. MiXCR, applied by TCRdb to the 5' RACE reads, yields one record per CDR3 protein. The sample holds about 800,000 distinct CDR3 sequences, 12% seen once. The study, taken as a whole, reports: A TCR beta motif made of several highly homologous variants seemed typical of ankylosing spondylitis blood.

The specimen sequenced was blood, either unsorted or a sorted T cell fraction (not recorded which). The receptors were gathered from a male donor with ankylosing spondylitis.

This clonotype was counted between two and nine times. V usage is TRBV18 and J usage is TRBJ1-1; D remains ambiguous. CDR1 KGHSH and CDR2 LQKENI come from the germline V gene. This CDR3 has 12 amino acids. The V end lost 5 bases, the J end lost 7 bases, and 11 bases lay between the germline ends. The CDR3 DNA reads TGTGCCAGCTCAGGAACGCCTATTGAAGCTTTCTTT. Protein sequence: CASSGTPIEAFF.

The gene calls are TRBV6-4 and TRBJ1-1; D call uncertain. This CDR3 has 13 amino acids. V lost 6 bases to trimming and J lost 3 bases, with 11 bases between them. From germline, CDR1 is MRHNA and CDR2 SNTAGT. CDR3 amino acids: CASSPTPYTEAFF. CDR3 in DNA: TGTGCCAGCAGCCCGACACCTTACACTGAAGCTTTCTTT.

This clonotype was counted a few times. The J gene is TRBJ2-7, the V gene TRBV7-6; D might be TRBD2 (5 bases). The germline V gene has CDR1 SGHVS and CDR2 FNYEAQ. V lost 2 bases and J 5 bases, leaving 10 bases between the germline ends. The CDR3 totals 13 residues. This CDR3 reads CASSLRTGNEQYF. DNA for the CDR3: TGTGCCAGCAGCTTAAGGACGGGGAACGAGCAGTACTTC.

This clonotype was seen many times. J is TRBJ2-1 and V is TRBV29-1; TRBD2 is a possible D gene (6 bases). CDR3 length: 13 residues. Trimming pared 6 bases from V and 8 bases from J, leaving 17 bases between. CDR1 and CDR2 from the germline V gene are SQVTM and ANQGSEA. CDR3 sequence: CSVAGSQFDEQFF. The CDR3 DNA sequence: TGCAGCGTGGCGGGATCTCAGTTCGATGAGCAGTTCTTC.

The CDR3 nucleotides read TGTGCCAGCAGTCCCCAACAGGGACTTGGAGAGACCCAGTACTTC. It encodes CASSPQQGLGETQYF. The chain links TRBV12-3 or TRBV12-4 to TRBJ2-5; either TRBD1 or TRBD2 may supply D (6 bases each). CDR3 length: 15 residues. V shed 5 bases and J shed 4 bases, with 17 bases lying between them.

A few counts support this clonotype. The gene calls are TRBV10-3 and TRBJ2-7, with no clear D. The V end was cut by 4 bases, the J end by 7 bases, with 8 bases between. Germline V gene sequence: CDR1 ENHRY, CDR2 SYGVKD. This CDR3 is 11 amino acids long. The CDR3 nucleotides read TGTGCCATCAGTGGAATGGGAGAGCAGTACTTC. It encodes CAISGMGEQYF.

The chain couples TRBV11-2 to TRBJ2-1; D may be TRBD1 or TRBD2 (5 bases each). From germline, CDR1 is SGHAT and CDR2 FQNNGV. This CDR3 comprises 18 residues. The ends were cut back, 4 bases at V and 0 bases at J, with 19 bases in the middle. CDR3 in DNA: TGTGCCAGCAGCTCTCCGGGACGGGGCCCCAGCTCCTACAATGAGCAGTTCTTC. Translation gives CASSSPGRGPSSYNEQFF.

This clonotype showed up just a few times. This rearrangement joins TRBV4-2 to TRBJ1-5; D may be TRBD1 (5 bases). Germline values: CDR1 LGHNA, CDR2 YNFKEQ. The CDR3 has 15 residues. Trimming shortened V by 1 base and J by 5 bases, and 12 bases separated the two germline ends. DNA of the CDR3: TGTGCCAGCAGCCAAGGGGGCGAGAGGCATCAGCCCCAGCATTTT. This sequence encodes CASSQGGERHQPQHF.

There are a few counts of this clonotype. The chain is built from TRBV20-1 and TRBJ2-3; D may be TRBD2 (7 bases). This CDR3 has 15 residues. Between the trimmed V and J ends, which lost 3 bases and 5 bases, there was a span of 18 bases. Germline V gene sequence: CDR1 DFQATT, CDR2 SNEGSKA (reference sequence). Here the CDR3 DNA reads TGCAGTGCTAGGGATGGGGGGGGCCAGGGAGATACGCAGTATTTT. As protein: CSARDGGGQGDTQYF.

V usage is TRBV15 and J usage is TRBJ2-5, with a possible D match to TRBD2 (5 bases). Germline V CDR1 and CDR2: LNHNV, YYDKDF (reference sequence). This CDR3 comprises 14 residues. V lost 4 bases to trimming and J lost 4 bases, with 13 bases between them. The CDR3 protein is CATSNGVTSETQYF. CDR3 sequence (DNA): TGTGCCACCAGCAACGGGGTCACGTCAGAGACCCAGTACTTC.

This clonotype appeared a few times. The rearrangement uses TRBV20-1 and TRBJ2-1; 9 nucleotides line up with TRBD2. Trimming cost V 6 bases and J 15 bases; bases outside gene matches: 9. Germline CDR1 is DFQATT and CDR2 is SNEGSKA (reference sequence). The CDR3 spans 11 residues. The DNA for the CDR3 is TGCAGTGCCCCCTTTGGCGGGAGGGCGTTCTTC. The encoded protein is CSAPFGGRAFF.

The chain couples TRBV3-1 to TRBJ1-1; D is perhaps TRBD1 (5 bases). Germline values: CDR1 LGHDT, CDR2 YNNKEL (reference sequence). This CDR3 region has 14 residues. Trimming took off 1 base at V and 7 bases at J, with 13 bases between the two ends. The CDR3 loop reads CASSQGGADLEAFF. In DNA, the CDR3 is TGTGCCAGCAGCCAAGGAGGGGCAGATCTTGAAGCTTTCTTT. Drawing the rest from reference TRBV3-1 and TRBJ1-1, the complete variable domain is DTAVSQTPKYLVTQMGNDKSIKCEQNLGHDTMYWYKQDSKKFLKIMFSYNNKELIINETVPNRFSPKSPDKAHLNLHINSLELGDSAVYFCASSQGGADLEAFFGQGTRLTVV.

The sample holds many counts of this clonotype. V is TRBV7-2 and J is TRBJ1-5; D not resolved. Per germline, CDR1 SGHTA and CDR2 FQGNSA. The CDR3 is made up of 15 amino acids. The V and J ends lost 5 bases and 3 bases respectively, with 14 bases between them. This CDR3 reads CASSPGGRDNQPQHF. CDR3 bases: TGTGCCAGCAGCCCAGGAGGGAGGGACAATCAGCCCCAGCATTTT.

The V call is TRBV5-4, the J call TRBJ2-5, with TRBD2 matching 8 bases. This CDR3 region has 15 residues. Germline V CDR1 and CDR2: SGHNT, YYREEE (reference sequence). V dropped 3 bases and J dropped 4; count of bases not matched to a gene: 8. CDR3 sequence reads: CASSSLWAGGETQYF. Here the CDR3 DNA reads TGTGCCAGCAGCTCCCTGTGGGCGGGAGGAGAGACCCAGTACTTC.

This clonotype was seen many times. The chain uses TRBV6-1 and TRBJ2-1, with TRBD2 matching over 7 bases. The CDR3 spans 14 residues. CDR1 and CDR2 (germline): MNHNS, SASEGT. The J segment lost 4 bases and the V segment lost 8 bases, leaving 8 bases of the junction unmatched. The DNA for the CDR3 is TGTGCCAGCCGTCCGGGGGGTCCGTACAATGAGCAGTTCTTC. Its protein is CASRPGGPYNEQFF.

This clonotype was observed a handful of times. The genes are TRBV27 and TRBJ1-6; weak D call: TRBD1 (6 bases). Germline CDR1 and CDR2: MNHEY and SMNVEV (reference sequence). This CDR3 comprises 17 residues. Trimming left V 1 base short and J 7 bases short, with 17 bases between. CDR3 amino acids: CASSLYLGGGGNSPLHF. CDR3 nucleotides: TGTGCCAGCAGTTTATATTTAGGGGGTGGAGGGAATTCACCCCTCCACTTT.

A few counts support this clonotype. The chain couples TRBV12-3 or TRBV12-4 to TRBJ2-7, with D possibly being TRBD2 (6 bases). This CDR3 has 15 amino acids. The V gene lost 6 bases and the J gene lost 0 bases, with 15 bases spanning the gap. CDR3 in amino acids: CASSPRDGSSYEQYF. As DNA, the CDR3 is TGTGCCAGCAGCCCGCGGGACGGTAGCTCCTACGAGCAGTACTTC.

This clonotype has just a few counts. The chain employs TRBV10-3 and TRBJ2-5; tentative D call: TRBD1 (6 bases). Between the trimmed V and J ends, which lost 2 bases and 5 bases, there was a span of 12 bases. This CDR3 spans 14 amino acids. Germline CDR1 ENHRY, CDR2 SYGVKD. As DNA, the CDR3 is TGTGCCATCAGTGAGCAGGGGCACGGGGAGACCCAGTACTTC. Translation: CAISEQGHGETQYF.

The chain has TRBV10-3 and TRBJ2-3; D is unresolved. Trimming took 6 bases from V and 0 from J, leaving 10 bases between them. From germline, CDR1 is ENHRY and CDR2 SYGVKD. CDR3 length: 14 residues. The CDR3 region is CAIRDARSTDTQYF. CDR3 nucleotides: TGTGCCATCAGGGACGCCAGAAGCACAGATACGCAGTATTTT.

This clonotype was recorded many times. The CDR3 nucleotides are TGCAGTGCTACTCTAGCGGGGGGCTCCTACGAGCAGTACTTC. It is translated as CSATLAGGSYEQYF. The genes are TRBV20-1 and TRBJ2-7; 11 bases line up with TRBD2. V lost 4 bases, J lost 0 bases, and 2 bases stayed unmatched. This CDR3 spans 14 amino acids. In germline, CDR1 is DFQATT, CDR2 SNEGSKA (reference sequence).

This rearrangement joins TRBV7-2 to TRBJ2-3; no firm D call. Deletions cut 2 bases from V and 6 bases from J, with 18 bases between. The germline CDR1 and CDR2 sequences are SGHTA and FQGNSA. This CDR3 contains 16 residues. The CDR3 nucleotides are TGTGCCAGCAGCTTACAACAGTCACAGAGGTCGGATACGCAGTATTTT. Translated: CASSLQQSQRSDTQYF.

CDR3 DNA sequence: TGCGCCAGCAGCCGGGGGCGGCCTACTGACAATGAGCAGTTCTTC. This translates into CASSRGRPTDNEQFF. This chain uses TRBV5-1 with TRBJ2-1; D could derive from TRBD1 or TRBD2 (6 bases each). The CDR3 is made up of 15 amino acids. V was pared by 4 bases and J by 5 bases, with 16 bases between. Germline V gene lookup returns CDR1 SGHRS and CDR2 YFSETQ.

The V gene is TRBV2, the J gene TRBJ2-5; D perhaps matches TRBD2 (6 bases). The length of the CDR3 is 13 residues. Deletions cut 4 bases from V and 3 bases from J, with 9 bases between. Germline CDR1 SNHLY, CDR2 FYNNEI. This CDR3 reads CASSGRREETQYF. CDR3 DNA sequence: TGTGCCAGCAGTGGTCGGAGGGAAGAGACCCAGTACTTC.